This T cell receptor beta chain was recorded in a study of beta chain features in type 1 diabetes. It was via CD45RO/CCR7/CD25/CD127/CD95/CD27 that CD4+ naive, central memory, regulatory and stem cell-like memory cells were sorted. In regard to this clone: Its cognate antigen is unknown.

Overall study findings and caveats: Any HLA type influence on TCRB rearrangement was left unresolved here. All four CD4+ subsets of Type 1 diabetes patients contained TCRB CDR3s that were moderately but significantly shorter. Researchers cautioned that cDNA sequencing could over-represent cells with high TCR expression.

The CDR3 loop spans 14 amino acids. V shed 0 bases and J shed 5 bases, with 11 bases lying between them. Germline V gives CDR1 SGDLS, CDR2 YYNGEE. The whole isolated RNA underwent reverse transcription, so sequencing captured expressed TCRB transcripts. The data were produced by immunoSEQ multiplex PCR, yet TCRdb's version contains in-frame clones alone and is incomplete. The table lists more than 300,000 clones, over 9.5% of them singletons. The TCR comes from a man in his late teens or twenties in good health. The chain couples TRBV9 to TRBJ1-2; a weak D match, TRBD1 (5 bases). The specimen sequenced was naive CD4+ T cells from blood. CDR3 region: CASSVGAGKYGYTF. The CDR3 nucleotides are TGTGCCAGCAGCGTAGGGGCAGGGAAGTATGGCTACACCTTC.